This T cell receptor (beta chain) was identified in a study of spatial heterogeneity in lung cancer. One entry per CDR3 protein results from TCRdb running MiXCR on the 5' RACE reads. The data hold about 6,000 distinct CDR3 sequences, with about 8.9% observed a single time. CDR1 is SNHLY, CDR2 FYNNEI, per germline. There are 14 residues in the CDR3. V lost 1 base to trimming and J lost 2 bases, with 8 bases between them. By sample fraction, this clonotype is medium-sized (0.01 to 0.1%). Its antigen is unknown. Time point here: sample taken at primary tumor resection. Study results and limitations: In tumors, expanded intratumoral alpha and beta TCR counts tracked mutation counts.

The V and J genes are TRBV2 and TRBJ2-5; weak D call: TRBD1 (5 bases). Material: lung tumor tissue, obtained at surgery. This clonotype was obtained from a female donor with early-stage non-small cell lung cancer. The CDR3 sequence is CASSEGAGQETQYF. CDR3 nucleotide sequence: TGTGCCAGCAGTGAAGGGGCAGGGCAAGAGACCCAGTACTTC.